This section outlines one T cell receptor (beta chain) sequence together with its context. Authors' data handling: Nucleated cell counts were estimated from reference gene primer amplification. Only in-frame clones appear in the TCRdb table, and some are missing; sequencing was by immunoSEQ multiplex PCR. V and J calls plus clone size are reproduced from that table; the DNA served to infer D and trimming. The table shows some 270,000 clones, with approximately 88% occurring only once. The sample comes from a study of blood T cell repertoires in COVID-19. Study as a whole: Acute and convalescent COVID-19 specimens originated in the United States, Italy and Spain. Sources were T cells, B-cell-depleted T cells, or PBMCs; the material itself was cDNA or gDNA.

The V and J ends lost 0 bases and 0 bases respectively, with 26 bases between them. Germline assignment: CDR1 SGHDN and CDR2 FVKESK. There are 21 residues in the CDR3. The receptor was derived from a man in his fifties with acute or convalescent COVID-19. Material for sequencing was peripheral blood. The chain is built from TRBV14 and TRBJ1-1; D is perhaps TRBD1 (6 bases). The CDR3 nucleotides read TGTGCCAGCAGCCAAGAAAGGCGGTCAACCACTCACAGGGTCTTGAACACTGAAGCTTTCTTT. As protein: CASSQERRSTTHRVLNTEAFF.